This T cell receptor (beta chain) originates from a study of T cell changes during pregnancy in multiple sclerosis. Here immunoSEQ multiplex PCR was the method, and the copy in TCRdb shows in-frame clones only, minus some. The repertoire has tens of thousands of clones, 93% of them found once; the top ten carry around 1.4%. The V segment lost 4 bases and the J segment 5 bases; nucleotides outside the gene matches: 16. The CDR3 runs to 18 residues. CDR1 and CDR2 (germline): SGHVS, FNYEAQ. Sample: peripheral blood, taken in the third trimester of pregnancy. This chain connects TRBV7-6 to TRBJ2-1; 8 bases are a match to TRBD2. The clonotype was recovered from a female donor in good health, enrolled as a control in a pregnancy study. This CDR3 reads CASSSFFTSGSLNNEQFF. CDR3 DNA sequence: TGTGCCAGCAGCTCATTTTTTACGAGCGGGAGCCTGAACAATGAGCAGTTCTTC.